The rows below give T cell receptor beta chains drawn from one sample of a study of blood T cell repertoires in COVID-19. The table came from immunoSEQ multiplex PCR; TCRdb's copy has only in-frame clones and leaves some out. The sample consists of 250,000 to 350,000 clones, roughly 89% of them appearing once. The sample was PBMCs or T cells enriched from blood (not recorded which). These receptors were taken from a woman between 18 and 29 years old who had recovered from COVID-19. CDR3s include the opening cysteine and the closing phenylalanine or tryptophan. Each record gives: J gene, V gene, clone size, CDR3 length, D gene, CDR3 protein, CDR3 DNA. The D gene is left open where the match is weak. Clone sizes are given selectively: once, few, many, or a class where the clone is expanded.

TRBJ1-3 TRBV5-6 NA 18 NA CASSLAIENWGVGNTIYF TGTGCCAGCAGCTTGGCTATTGAGAACTGGGGCGTCGGAAACACCATATATTTT
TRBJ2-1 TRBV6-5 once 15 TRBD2 CASSYRAGGGNEQFF TGTGCCAGCAGTTACCGAGCGGGCGGGGGGAATGAGCAGTTCTTC
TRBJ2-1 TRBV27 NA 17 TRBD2 CASSLSGGRAVYNEQFF TGTGCCAGCAGTTTATCCGGCGGGAGGGCCGTATACAATGAGCAGTTCTTC
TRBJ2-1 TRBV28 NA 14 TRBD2 CASRRAGVTDEQFF TGTGCCAGCAGAAGGGCGGGAGTTACCGATGAGCAGTTCTTC
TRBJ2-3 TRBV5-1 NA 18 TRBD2 CASSLAPRSGSGTDTQYF TGCGCCAGCAGCTTGGCCCCGAGGAGCGGGAGTGGTACAGATACGCAGTATTTT
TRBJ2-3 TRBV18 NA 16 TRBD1 CASSSESTGITDTQYF TGTGCCAGCTCATCGGAATCGACAGGGATCACAGATACGCAGTATTTT
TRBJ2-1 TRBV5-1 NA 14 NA CASSPLGADNEQFF TGCGCCAGCAGCCCGTTGGGGGCTGACAATGAGCAGTTCTTC
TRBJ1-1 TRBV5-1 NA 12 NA CASSLDYTEAFF TGCGCCAGCAGCTTGGACTACACTGAAGCTTTCTTT
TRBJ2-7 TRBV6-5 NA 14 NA CASSTAGIAYEQYF TGTGCCAGCAGTACGGCGGGGATCGCCTACGAGCAGTACTTC
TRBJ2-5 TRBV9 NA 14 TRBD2 CASSATSGWETQYF TGTGCCAGCAGCGCGACTAGCGGGTGGGAGACCCAGTACTTC
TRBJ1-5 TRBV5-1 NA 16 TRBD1 CASSTGTGGPGQPQHF TGCGCCAGCAGCACCGGGACAGGGGGCCCGGGTCAGCCCCAGCATTTT
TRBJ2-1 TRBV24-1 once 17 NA CATSDFAGRSPYNEQFF TGTGCCACCAGTGATTTTGCGGGACGCAGCCCCTACAATGAGCAGTTCTTC
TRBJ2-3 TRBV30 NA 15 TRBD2 CAWSTLAGGVDTQYF TGTGCCTGGAGTACCCTAGCGGGGGGGGTAGATACGCAGTATTTT
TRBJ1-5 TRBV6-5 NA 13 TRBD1 CASRDRGNQPQHF TGTGCCAGCAGAGACAGGGGAAATCAGCCCCAGCATTTT
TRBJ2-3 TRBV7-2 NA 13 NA CASSLSGTDTQYF TGTGCCAGCAGCTTATCCGGCACAGATACGCAGTATTTT
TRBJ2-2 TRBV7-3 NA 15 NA CASSLSSFNTGELFF TGTGCCAGCAGCTTATCTAGCTTTAACACCGGGGAGCTGTTTTTT
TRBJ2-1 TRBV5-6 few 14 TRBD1 CASSWGDRFDEQFF TGTGCCAGCAGCTGGGGGGACAGGTTCGATGAGCAGTTCTTC
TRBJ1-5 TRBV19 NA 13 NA CASSLRVNQPQHF TGTGCCAGTAGCCTCAGGGTTAATCAGCCCCAGCATTTT
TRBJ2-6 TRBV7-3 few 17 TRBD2 CASSRSVGGDGANVLTF TGTGCCAGCAGCCGATCTGTGGGAGGGGACGGGGCCAACGTCCTGACTTTC
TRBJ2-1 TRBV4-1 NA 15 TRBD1 CASSPRTGTLNEQFF TGCGCCAGCAGCCCTCGGACAGGGACCCTCAATGAGCAGTTCTTC
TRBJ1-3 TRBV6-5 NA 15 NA CASRTTTLSGNTIYF TGTGCCAGCAGGACGACAACACTCTCTGGAAACACCATATATTTT
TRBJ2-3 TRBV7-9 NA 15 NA CASSLAETGPYTQYF TGTGCCAGCAGCTTAGCGGAGACAGGACCCTATACGCAGTATTTT
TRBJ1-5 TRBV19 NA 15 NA CASSMGPHSNQPQHF TGTGCCAGTAGTATGGGGCCCCATAGCAATCAGCCCCAGCATTTT
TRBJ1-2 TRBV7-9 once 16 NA CASSPLGEQRNYGYTF TGTGCCAGCAGCCCCTTAGGGGAACAGAGGAACTATGGCTACACCTTC
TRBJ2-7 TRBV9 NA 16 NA CASSVAPSGSGYEQYF TGTGCCAGCAGCGTAGCCCCGAGCGGGTCTGGCTACGAGCAGTACTTC
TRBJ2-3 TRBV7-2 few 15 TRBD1 CASSGRTGDTDTQYF TGTGCCAGCAGCGGACGGACAGGGGACACAGATACGCAGTATTTT
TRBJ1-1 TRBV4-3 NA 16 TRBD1 CASSQDVGQGISEAFF TGCGCCAGCAGCCAAGATGTGGGACAGGGTATCTCTGAAGCTTTCTTT
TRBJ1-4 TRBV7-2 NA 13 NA CASSWDSNEKLFF TGTGCCAGCAGCTGGGACTCTAATGAAAAACTGTTTTTT
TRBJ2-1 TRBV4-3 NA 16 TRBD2 CASSQDLLAGGREQFF TGCGCCAGCAGCCAAGATCTACTAGCGGGGGGCAGGGAGCAGTTCTTC
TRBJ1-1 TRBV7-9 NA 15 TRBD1 CASSAPTGVNTEAFF TGTGCCAGCAGCGCTCCGACAGGGGTGAACACTGAAGCTTTCTTT
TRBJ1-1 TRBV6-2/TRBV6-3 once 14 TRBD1 CASSRQGTNTEAFF TGTGCCAGCAGCCGACAGGGGACGAACACTGAAGCTTTCTTT
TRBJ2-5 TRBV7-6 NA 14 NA CASSLGIGSETQYF TGTGCCAGCAGCTTAGGAATTGGGAGCGAGACCCAGTACTTC
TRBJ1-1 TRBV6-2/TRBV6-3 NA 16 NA CASSPIIGQRNTEAFF TGTGCCAGCAGCCCGATAATAGGACAGAGGAACACTGAAGCTTTCTTT
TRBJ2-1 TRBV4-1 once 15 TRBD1 CASSHNPGQGYEQFF TGCGCCAGCAGCCATAATCCGGGACAGGGCTATGAGCAGTTCTTC
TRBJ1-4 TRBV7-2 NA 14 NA CASSLDRVRGKLFF TGTGCCAGCAGCTTAGATCGGGTGCGCGGAAAACTGTTTTTT